The T cell receptor (beta chain) under discussion was sequenced for a study of shared clonotypes between healthy human individuals (TCRdb year 2020). General notes on the study: The cohort comprised a couple of women and a few men aged 18 to 49 years. For each donor, three plates each were used for CD4 naive and CD4 memory, two plates were used for CD8 naive, and one plate was used for CD8 memory. To estimate repertoire size and how much clonotypes are shared between individuals, the study performed deep sequencing of blood TCR repertoires from 4 to 6 healthy adults. Libraries were prepared and TCR repertoires were sequenced by different laboratories using diverse techniques, in order to increase sequencing depth and limit assay-specific biases. Per donor, leukapheresis produced somewhere between about 0.85 and 9.5 billion PBMCs.

Using the deep immunoSEQ assay, multiplex PCR amplified TCR CDR3 regions from genomic DNA. For each cell subset, the extracted genomic DNA was distributed evenly across all wells of several immunoSEQ 96-well plates, and each plate served as one replicate. Each replicate PCR for sorted subsets received around 200 ng genomic DNA, equal to about 30,000 T cell genomes. Purified libraries were quantified with a Qubit 3.0 fluorometer, sized on a Bioanalyzer 2100, and re-quantified with the KAPA Library Quantification kit. Each immunoSEQ 96-well plate was sequenced on its own single-read 150-cycle Illumina NextSeq 550 flow cell. As for how the authors treated the data: Because only junctional sequences without quality scores were contained in the immunoSEQ output, filtering matching that applied to full-length reads could not be performed. To assign V/J genes and CDR3, sequences were annotated using PyIR, a Python wrapper for IgBLAST v1.9, with IMGT germline references. Reads with weak V/J assignments (E-value above 1e-6), missing CDR3, stop codons, out-of-frame junctions, or ambiguous translated residues were removed. V3J clonotypes were defined as sequences sharing an identical inferred V gene, J gene, and CDR3 amino acid sequence. Percentage overlap between repertoires was calculated by dividing the number of shared unique clonotypes by the size of the smaller repertoire. Repertoire richness was assessed with RTK rarefaction, the Chao1 estimator, and Recon v2.1 estimates of unobserved clonotypes. OLGA was used to compute generation probabilities for all TCRbeta clonotypes that the gDNA method yielded from a few donors. As stored in TCRdb, this immuneACCESS dataset retains in-frame rearrangements with V and J assigned. A fraction of the clones does not appear; measured against another copy, unresolved V genes explain less than half of the discrepancy, and the remainder lacks a known reason. The V and J calls and clone size are taken from that table; D and trimming were inferred from the DNA. The sample includes about 1.5 million clones, with 95% to 99% observed a single time. Jointly, the top ten make up roughly 0.4% of the sample.

The CDR3 numbers 13 residues from cysteine through phenylalanine. Kept here is only the CDR3 DNA, which spans 39 bases and is read in frame from base 1. From the germline V gene, CDR1 is SGHVS and CDR2 is FNYEAQ. The V end loses 5 bases and the J end loses 1 base, and a stretch of 5 bases separates them. A remark on this clone: It has no known antigen specificity. No clone much larger than this one lies a single base away; base qualities are absent.

Overall study outcomes, separate from this receptor: Rarefaction of sorted-subset datasets indicated incomplete sequencing despite the large sequencing depth. Higher generation probabilities were observed for clonotypes shared by all four sorted-subset donors than for non-shared clonotypes. Pairwise subsampling led to the expectation that sequencing depth would affect the degree of clonotype sharing among donors. Sampling was restricted to blood, and TCR repertoires in tissues likely differ from the TCR repertoires found in blood. Naive subsets generally had larger estimated clonotype richness than memory subsets. Because the study included only a small number of donors, the genetic and exposure-history diversity represented was limited. About 5% of naive CD4, 3.5% of naive CD8, 2.3% of memory CD4, and 0.35% to 0.5% of memory CD8 clonotypes were shared across several donors.

Healthy HIV-negative adults with no recently reported acute infections or vaccinations were included as donors. All donors were Caucasian adults living in Nashville, Tennessee, USA. Magnetic negative selection was used to enrich CD4+ T cells, after which naive cells were positively selected on CD45RA and the negative fraction became the memory subset. Blood was collected by leukapheresis, and PBMCs were isolated by Ficoll-Histopaque density gradient centrifugation and then cryopreserved in liquid nitrogen vapor phase. Purity and quantity of every magnetically sorted T cell population were checked by analytical flow cytometry. From each sorted fraction, genomic DNA was isolated and quantified by UV absorbance on a Nanodrop 2000c.

This TCR came from a man younger than 40 in good health. The rearrangement joined TRBV7-6 to TRBJ2-2, with the D segment identity uncertain. Sequences were obtained from naive CD4+ T cells sorted from blood. Taken with the paper, the label for cell subset or site translates to: CD45RA+ positively selected. The CDR3 region reads CASSKENTGELFF. In nucleotide form, the sequence is TGTGCCAGCAGCAAGGAGAACACCGGGGAGCTGTTTTTT.